This T cell receptor beta chain was profiled in a study of T cell changes during pregnancy in multiple sclerosis. Clones were sequenced by immunoSEQ multiplex PCR, and TCRdb holds only the in-frame ones, with some missing. Of about 32,000 clones in the sample, around 92% are singletons; the top ten hold about 3.9%. CDR1 and CDR2 from the germline V gene are SGHTA and FQGTGA. Unmatched junction bases numbered 1, after V lost 4 bases and J lost 1 base. This CDR3 region has 14 residues. Source: CD8+ T cells from peripheral blood mononuclear cells, taken in the second trimester of pregnancy. This TCR was recovered from a female donor in good health, enrolled as a control in a pregnancy study. The chain has TRBV7-3 and TRBJ1-1; TRBD1 aligns across 9 bases. The CDR3 nucleotides read TGTGCCAGCAGCTCGGGACAGGGGAACACTGAAGCTTTCTTT. This sequence encodes CASSSGQGNTEAFF.